This TCR beta chain originates from a study of shared clonotypes between healthy human individuals. Study-wide context: Each donor had three CD4 naive, three CD4 memory, two CD8 naive and one CD8 memory plate. Study conclusions and caveats: Against clonotypes common to all four donors, non-shared ones had lower generation probabilities.

In the case of this clone: Its antigen is still unknown.

Trimming removed 3 bases at V and 2 bases at J, with 7 bases between. CDR3 length: 13 residues. The germline gives CDR1 LGHNT, CDR2 FRNRAP. TCRdb's copy holds only in-frame clones and misses some; the assay was immunoSEQ multiplex PCR. This table has some 2,500,000 clones, 80% to 95% appearing once. The sample comprised naive CD4+ T cells from PBMCs. Documented subset: CD45RA+ positively selected. The source is a man aged 18 to 29 in good health. Some clones in this sample may be carry-over from other donors' samples. The J gene is TRBJ2-5, the V gene TRBV12-5; D is undetermined. The CDR3 DNA reads TGTGCTAGTGGTTTATCGAGGCAAGAGACCCAGTACTTC. Its protein product is CASGLSRQETQYF.